These 22 T cell receptor beta chains originate from one sample sequenced in a study of shared clonotypes between healthy human individuals. Repertoires were generated with immunoSEQ multiplex PCR, while TCRdb's copy carries only in-frame clones and drops some. The sample has approximately 2.5 million clones, 93% seen once; the top ten hold approximately 0.36%. Input material: naive CD4+ T cells from PBMCs. Subset noted: CD45RA+ positively selected. The receptors shown here come from a man aged 18 to 30 in good health. Some clones in this sample may be carry-over from other donors' samples.

The chain recombines TRBV9 with TRBJ1-1, with TRBD1 as a possible D gene (6 bases). Germline V CDR1 and CDR2: SGDLS, YYNGEE. V lost 3 bases and J lost 1, with 13 bases in between. This CDR3 has 15 residues. The CDR3 loop is CASSGGGAGNTEAFF. The CDR3 DNA reads TGTGCCAGCAGCGGCGGGGGGGCTGGGAACACTGAAGCTTTCTTT.

In the case of this clone: At the DNA level, this CDR3 is encoded by other sequences in the same sample as well. The chain links TRBV25-1 to TRBJ2-7; tentative D call: TRBD1 (6 bases). The CDR3 has 13 residues. CDR1 and CDR2 from the germline V gene are MGHDK and SYGVNS. Trimming shortened V by 6 bases and J by 2 bases, and 11 bases separated the two germline ends. The CDR3 DNA follows: TGTGCCAGCAGCAGGGGTCAGACCTACGAGCAGTACTTC. This translates into CASSRGQTYEQYF.

This chain uses TRBV10-1 with TRBJ1-1; D is ambiguous. The germline V gene encodes CDR1 WNHNN and CDR2 SYGVQD (reference sequence). This CDR3 has 13 residues. Trimming took off 0 bases at V and 5 bases at J, with 7 bases between the two ends. In DNA form, the CDR3 reads TGCGCCAGCAGTGAGTCCTGGGGTACTGAAGCTTTCTTT. Its translation: CASSESWGTEAFF.

V usage is TRBV6-5 and J usage is TRBJ1-1; tentatively, D is TRBD1 (5 bases). V was shortened by 5 bases and J by 7 bases, with 11 bases between the two germline ends. The germline V gene encodes CDR1 MNHEY and CDR2 SVGAGI. The CDR3 has 12 residues. The CDR3 sequence: CASSHPQGEAFF. CDR3 bases: TGTGCCAGCAGTCACCCCCAGGGTGAAGCTTTCTTT.

V and J are TRBV2 and TRBJ1-5, with D unresolved. V was clipped by 1 base and J by 9 bases, with 19 bases between them. Germline V gene sequence: CDR1 SNHLY, CDR2 FYNNEI. There are 16 residues in the CDR3. The DNA for the CDR3 is TGTGCCAGCAGTGAAGTAATGGACCCGACTTATGGGCCCCAGCATTTT. Its translation: CASSEVMDPTYGPQHF. The variable domain in full, with the rest retrieved from reference TRBV2 and TRBJ1-5, is EPEVTQTPSHQVTQMGQEVILRCVPISNHLYFYWYRQILGQKVEFLVSFYNNEISEKSEIFDDQFSVERPDGSNFTLKIRSTKLEDSAMYFCASSEVMDPTYGPQHFGDGTRLSIL.

This clone was observed a single time. The gene calls are TRBV5-1 and TRBJ2-5, with TRBD2 matching over 7 bases. Trimming at V came to 6 bases and at J to 5 bases, leaving 10 bases not matched to a gene. This CDR3 comprises 14 residues. Germline loops: CDR1 SGHRS, CDR2 YFSETQ. The CDR3 bases are TGCGCCAGCACTTCTGGAGCGGGGAGGGAGACCCAGTACTTC. Translating gives CASTSGAGRETQYF.

V and J are TRBV4-1 and TRBJ1-1; 8 nucleotides align to TRBD1. The CDR3 is made up of 15 amino acids. V shed 4 bases and J 1 base; nucleotides not matched to a gene: 5. The germline V gene has CDR1 MGHRA and CDR2 YSYEKL. The CDR3 bases are TGCGCCAGCAGCCGAGGGGACAGGACGAACACTGAAGCTTTCTTT. This codes for CASSRGDRTNTEAFF.

The gene calls are TRBV28 and TRBJ2-1, with 8 nucleotides matching TRBD1. CDR3 length: 14 residues. J was trimmed by 8 bases and V by 3 bases; bases with no gene match: 6. CDR1 MDHEN and CDR2 SYDVKM come from the germline V gene. The chain's CDR3 is CASSFRDRGDEQFF. Here the CDR3 DNA reads TGTGCCAGCAGTTTCCGAGACAGGGGCGATGAGCAGTTCTTC. The whole variable domain, remainder taken from reference TRBV28 and TRBJ2-1, is DVKVTQSSRYLVKRTGEKVFLECVQDMDHENMFWYRQDPGLGLRLIYFSYDVKMKEKGDIPEGYSVSREKKERFSLILESASTNQTSMYLCASSFRDRGDEQFFGPGTRLTVL.

This chain joins TRBV2 and TRBJ2-1, with D possibly matching TRBD2 (5 bases). From germline, CDR1 is SNHLY and CDR2 FYNNEI. The CDR3 consists of 13 residues. Trimming cost V 11 bases and J 0 bases, with 11 bases left between them. The CDR3 region has the DNA TGTGCCTTCGGACGGGGCTCCTACAATGAGCAGTTCTTC. This encodes CAFGRGSYNEQFF.

This chain joins TRBV4-3 and TRBJ2-3; the D gene is possibly TRBD1 (6 bases). CDR1 and CDR2 (germline): LGHNA, YSLEER. This CDR3 is built from 14 residues. Deletions cut 4 bases from V and 3 bases from J, with 11 bases between. CDR3 bases: TGCGCCAGCAGCCGAGACAGGTCAACAGATACGCAGTATTTT. Protein sequence: CASSRDRSTDTQYF.

The rearrangement uses TRBV19 and TRBJ1-6; 8 bases line up with TRBD1. The CDR3 loop spans 14 amino acids. The V segment lost 4 bases and the J segment 6 bases; nucleotides outside the gene matches: 2. Per germline, CDR1 LNHDA and CDR2 SQIVND (reference sequence). The CDR3 spells CASSNDRGNSPLHF. CDR3 sequence (DNA): TGTGCCAGTAGTAACGACAGGGGTAATTCACCCCTCCACTTT.

A word on this clone: In the same sample, other DNA sequences code for this CDR3. This chain links TRBV5-1 with TRBJ2-1; D is unresolved. Germline CDR1 SGHRS, CDR2 YFSETQ. Trimming pared 5 bases from V and 0 bases from J, leaving 12 bases between. The CDR3 totals 15 residues. The CDR3 bases are TGCGCCAGCAGTTATACAGAGAGCTCCTACAATGAGCAGTTCTTC. The encoded protein is CASSYTESSYNEQFF.

The gene calls are TRBV7-9 and TRBJ1-4; no clear D gene. Trimming stripped 4 bases from V and 0 bases from J, with 9 bases between. The CDR3 runs 15 residues. The V gene's germline CDR1 is SEHNR and CDR2 FQNEAQ (reference sequence). The CDR3 loop reads CASSSGSATNEKLFF. The CDR3 nucleotides are TGTGCCAGCAGCTCGGGATCCGCAACTAATGAAAAACTGTTTTTT.

For the CDR3, the DNA is TGTGCCAGCAGCTCTCCCCCGGGCGGGGGCACAGATACGCAGTATTTT. This codes for CASSSPPGGGTDTQYF. V usage is TRBV13 and J usage is TRBJ2-3; possible D gene TRBD2, 6 bases. The length of the CDR3 is 16 residues. The germline V gene has CDR1 PRHDT and CDR2 FYEKMQ (reference sequence). V gave up 4 bases and J gave up 1 base, with 15 bases separating them.

The chain is built from TRBV5-6 and TRBJ2-1; TRBD2 agrees at 8 bases. CDR1 and CDR2 from the germline V gene are SGHDT and YYEEEE. The V gene end was trimmed by 1 base and the J gene end by 6 bases; junction bases not matched to a gene: 9. The CDR3 has 16 residues. The CDR3 DNA sequence: TGTGCCAGCAGCTTGTACGTCGGGAGGGCCGGCAATGAGCAGTTCTTC. Translating gives CASSLYVGRAGNEQFF. Based on the CDR3 plus reference TRBV5-6 and TRBJ2-1, the full variable domain is DAGVTQSPTHLIKTRGQQVTLRCSPKSGHDTVSWYQQALGQGPQFIFQYYEEEERQRGNFPDRFSGHQFPNYSSELNVNALLLGDSALYLCASSLYVGRAGNEQFFGPGTRLTVL.

This clone appeared a single time. The V gene is TRBV25-1, the J gene TRBJ2-5, with TRBD1 matching over 7 bases. Trimming took 8 bases from V and 6 from J; bases not matched to a gene: 9. The CDR3 has 13 amino acids. Germline values: CDR1 MGHDK, CDR2 SYGVNS. Written as DNA, the CDR3 is TGTGCCAGCGGAAAGGGACAGTCGAAGACCCAGTACTTC. Its translation: CASGKGQSKTQYF.

This rearrangement joins TRBV10-3 to TRBJ2-1; 12 bases are shared with TRBD2. Germline V gene lookup returns CDR1 ENHRY and CDR2 SYGVKD. V gave up 3 bases and J gave up 0 bases; unmatched junction bases: 9. The CDR3 sequence is 19 residues long. The CDR3 sequence is CAISDQSSGRVSSYNEQFF. CDR3 bases: TGTGCCATCAGTGATCAGTCTAGCGGGAGGGTTAGCTCCTACAATGAGCAGTTCTTC.

The chain has TRBV5-4 and TRBJ2-7, with D perhaps matching TRBD2 (6 bases). Trimming removed 0 bases at V and 2 bases at J, with 9 bases between. The CDR3 spans 14 residues. Looked up from germline, CDR1 is SGHNT and CDR2 is YYREEE (reference sequence). The CDR3 reads CASSLGLEPYEQYF. The CDR3 nucleotides read TGTGCCAGCAGCTTGGGACTAGAACCCTACGAGCAGTACTTC.

The chain couples TRBV21-1 to TRBJ2-7; the listed D gene, TRBD1, was not tested against the DNA. TRBV21-1 is designated a pseudogene. CDR3 size: 16 residues. The CDR3: CASSAWETGPHYEQYF. In DNA, the CDR3 is TGTGCCAGCAGCGCGTGGGAGACAGGACCTCACTACGAGCAGTACTTC.

The table lists this clone with a count of one. The chain joins TRBV28 to TRBJ2-1; 8 positions match TRBD2. Trimming at V came to 5 bases and at J to 3 bases, leaving 12 bases not matched to a gene. The CDR3 is made up of 17 amino acids. From germline, CDR1 is MDHEN and CDR2 SYDVKM. The chain's CDR3 is CASSPAGVERNYNEQFF. CDR3 DNA: TGTGCCAGCAGTCCAGCGGGGGTGGAGCGGAACTACAATGAGCAGTTCTTC.

The rearrangement uses TRBV5-1 and TRBJ2-5; D is perhaps TRBD2 (7 bases). The J call may be mistaken, given a closer DNA end match to TRBJ2-7. Germline CDR1 and CDR2: SGHRS and YFSETQ. CDR3 length equals 15 residues. The CDR3 DNA reads as TGCGCCAGCAGCTTGGAGGGGGGGTCCCCCTACGAGCAGTACTTC. Translated, it gives CASSLEGGSPYEQYF.

The chain has TRBV29-1 and TRBJ2-1; 8 bases fit TRBD1. The V gene end was trimmed by 7 bases and the J gene end by 8 bases; junction bases not matched to a gene: 7. The CDR3 contains 12 residues. Germline CDR1 is SQVTM and CDR2 is ANQGSEA. The CDR3 here is CSARTGSDEQFF. The CDR3 bases are TGCAGCGCCCGGACAGGGTCCGATGAGCAGTTCTTC.